This TCR beta chain was sequenced during a study of control samples from healthy donors and cancer patients. Data came from immunoSEQ multiplex PCR; TCRdb stores just in-frame clones and leaves some out. The sample includes around 94,000 clones, around 90% of them seen just once. The V gene's germline CDR1 is LNHDA and CDR2 SQIVND (reference sequence). There are 15 residues in the CDR3. V was clipped by 9 bases and J by 2 bases; unmatched bases: 12. The sequenced sample consisted of blood. The TCR comes from a young woman in good health. The chain has TRBV19 and TRBJ2-5; 7 bases fit TRBD1. CDR3 residues: CASQKGQVIQETQYF. CDR3 in DNA: TGTGCCAGCCAAAAAGGACAGGTCATTCAAGAGACCCAGTACTTC.